A single sample gave rise to the 8 T cell receptor beta chains below, sequenced in a study of graft-versus-host responses after intestinal transplantation. TCRdb's table, derived via immunoSEQ multiplex PCR, lists solely in-frame clones and lacks some. The table shows about 18,000 clones, with around 79% occurring only once. The authors processed graft tissue to release intraepithelial and lamina propria lymphocytes. The sequencing used ileum tissue, collected roughly 70 weeks after intestinal transplant. These receptors were obtained from a human patient who received an intestinal transplant, so some T cells may come from the graft donor.

The chain joins TRBV6-6 to TRBJ1-5; D gene unclear. The CDR3 has 11 residues. The V gene lost 6 bases and the J gene lost 4 bases, with 4 bases spanning the gap. Per germline, CDR1 MNHNY and CDR2 SVGAGI (reference sequence). The CDR3 nucleotides are TGTGCCAGCAGCAGTAATCAGCCCCAGCATTTT. This encodes CASSSNQPQHF.

This rearrangement joins TRBV7-6 to TRBJ2-1; 14 positions match TRBD2. The germline CDR1 and CDR2 sequences are SGHVS and FNYEAQ. Trimming removed 5 bases from V and 5 bases from J; junction bases left unmatched: 8. This CDR3 spans 17 amino acids. DNA of the CDR3: TGTGCCAGCAGCCCTACAGGGACTAGCGGGGGCCACAATGAGCAGTTCTTC. Translated, it gives CASSPTGTSGGHNEQFF. The whole variable domain, remainder taken from reference TRBV7-6 and TRBJ2-1, is GAGVSQSPRYKVTKRGQDVALRCDPISGHVSLYWYRQALGQGPEFLTYFNYEAQQDKSGLPNDRFSAERPEGSISTLTIQRTEQRDSAMYRCASSPTGTSGGHNEQFFGPGTRLTVL.

V is TRBV27 and J is TRBJ2-3; 7 nucleotides match TRBD2. The CDR3 extends over 14 amino acids. V was clipped by 8 bases and J by 4 bases; unmatched bases: 9. Germline CDR1 is MNHEY and CDR2 is SMNVEV (reference sequence). CDR3 sequence (DNA): TGTGCCAGCTATGAGGGACTATCACCAGATACGCAGTATTTT. Translating gives CASYEGLSPDTQYF.

The V gene is TRBV21-1, the J gene TRBJ2-5; the table's D call, TRBD1, has no DNA check behind it. TRBV21-1 constitutes a pseudogene. The CDR3 is made up of 13 amino acids. Here the CDR3 reads CASKVRTPETQYF. The CDR3 DNA sequence: TGTGCCAGCAAGGTTCGGACACCGGAGACCCAGTACTTC.

The chain combines TRBV6-6 with TRBJ1-2, with 8 positions matching TRBD1. CDR3 length: 15 amino acids. Germline assignment: CDR1 MNHNY and CDR2 SVGAGI (reference sequence). V lost 7 bases, J lost 2 bases, and 9 bases stayed unmatched. The CDR3 is CASTWTGSPNYGYTF. The CDR3 nucleotides read TGTGCCAGCACCTGGACAGGGTCGCCCAACTATGGCTACACCTTC.

This sequence joins TRBV5-6 and TRBJ2-5, with D possibly being TRBD1 (5 bases). The J call may be in error: the DNA end matches TRBJ2-7 better. The length of the CDR3 is 13 residues. Germline-derived CDR1 and CDR2 are SGHDT and YYEEEE. In DNA, the CDR3 is TGTGCCAGCAGCTTCGGCAGGGTGTACGAGCAGTACTTC. Its translation: CASSFGRVYEQYF.

The chain carries TRBV6-6 and TRBJ2-7; D is undetermined. The CDR3 is 15 residues long. Trimming took off 0 bases at V and 1 base at J, with 10 bases between the two ends. Germline assignment: CDR1 MNHNY and CDR2 SVGAGI (reference sequence). The CDR3 region has the DNA TGTGCCAGCAGTTACTCGACGGGCAGTTCCTACGAGCAGTACTTC. This encodes CASSYSTGSSYEQYF.

The chain uses TRBV7-9 and TRBJ2-1; the match to TRBD1 covers 7 bases. The germline gives CDR1 SEHNR, CDR2 FQNEAQ (reference sequence). The CDR3 is made up of 15 amino acids. Unmatched junction bases numbered 0, after V lost 1 base and J lost 0 bases. The CDR3 DNA is TGTGCCAGCAGCTTAGGGGACAGCTCCTACAATGAGCAGTTCTTC. Its protein product is CASSLGDSSYNEQFF.